The entry below describes one T cell receptor (beta chain). The germline gives CDR1 SGHVS, CDR2 FQNEAQ. CDR3 size: 18 residues. Trimming left V 5 bases short and J 4 bases short, with 24 bases between. The data are from a study of blood T cell repertoires in COVID-19. Study overall: Collection of acute and convalescent COVID-19 samples took place in the United States, Italy and Spain. Sources were T cells, B-cell-depleted T cells, or PBMCs; the material itself was cDNA or gDNA.

As originally analysed: The assay estimated nucleated cells by amplifying reference gene primers. Method: immunoSEQ multiplex PCR; TCRdb's copy keeps in-frame clones and lacks some. Clone size and V and J calls were adopted from that table, with D and trimming inferred from the DNA. This sample has under 250,000 clones; roughly 80% occur once, and the top ten carry 4.7%. The clonotype was recovered from a woman aged 70 to 79 with acute or convalescent COVID-19. V is TRBV7-8 and J is TRBJ1-5; TRBD1 is a possible D gene (6 bases). Sample: peripheral blood. The CDR3, as DNA: TGTGCCAGCAGCCCCCGCGACAGGATTGGTGAGGGGAATCAGCCCCAGCATTTT. Protein sequence: CASSPRDRIGEGNQPQHF.